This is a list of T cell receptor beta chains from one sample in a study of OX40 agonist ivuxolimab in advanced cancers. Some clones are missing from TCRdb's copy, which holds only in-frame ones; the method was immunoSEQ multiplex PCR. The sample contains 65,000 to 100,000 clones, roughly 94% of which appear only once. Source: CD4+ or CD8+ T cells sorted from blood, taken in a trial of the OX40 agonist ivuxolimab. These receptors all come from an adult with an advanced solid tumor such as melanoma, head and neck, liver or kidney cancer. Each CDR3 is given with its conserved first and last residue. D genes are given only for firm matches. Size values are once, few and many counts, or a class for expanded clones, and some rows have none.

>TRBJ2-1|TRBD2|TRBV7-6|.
CASSHGTSGGAEVNEQFF
TGTGCCAGCAGCCATGGGACTAGCGGGGGGGCCGAGGTTAATGAGCAGTTCTTC
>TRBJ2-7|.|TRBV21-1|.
CASSLTPGTARYEQYF
TGTGCCAGCAGCTTGACCCCCGGGACAGCTCGCTACGAGCAGTACTTC
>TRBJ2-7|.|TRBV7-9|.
CASSRAAAYEQYF
TGTGCCAGCAGCAGGGCCGCGGCCTACGAGCAGTACTTC
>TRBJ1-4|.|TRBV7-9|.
CASSLGPERLFF
TGTGCCAGCAGCTTAGGGCCAGAGAGACTGTTTTTT
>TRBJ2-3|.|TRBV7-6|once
CASSHLTDTQYF
TGTGCCAGCAGCCACCTCACAGATACGCAGTATTTT
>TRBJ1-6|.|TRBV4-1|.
CASSQGIGGNSPLHF
TGCGCCAGCAGCCAAGGTATTGGGGGGAATTCACCCCTCCACTTT
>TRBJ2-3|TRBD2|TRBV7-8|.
CASSLALGRGRTDTQYF
TGTGCCAGCAGCTTAGCACTCGGGAGGGGAAGAACAGATACGCAGTATTTT
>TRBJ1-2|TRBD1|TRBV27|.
CASRTGDYGYTF
TGTGCCAGCCGGACAGGGGACTATGGCTACACCTTC
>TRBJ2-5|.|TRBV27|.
CASSLSQVLGTQYF
TGTGCCAGCAGTCTCTCACAGGTCTTGGGGACCCAGTACTTC
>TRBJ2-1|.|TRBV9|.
CASSEIPWGSYNEQFF
TGTGCCAGCAGCGAAATACCCTGGGGGTCCTACAATGAGCAGTTCTTC
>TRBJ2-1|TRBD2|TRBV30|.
CAWSLVKREPFYNEQFF
TGTGCCTGGAGCCTCGTAAAGCGGGAACCCTTCTACAATGAGCAGTTCTTC
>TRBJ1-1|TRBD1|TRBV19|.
CASSPGTGFTEAFF
TGTGCCAGTAGTCCCGGGACAGGTTTCACTGAAGCTTTCTTT
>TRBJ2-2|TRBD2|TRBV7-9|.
CAILGLVLNTGELFF
TGTGCCATCTTGGGACTAGTACTTAACACCGGGGAGCTGTTTTTT
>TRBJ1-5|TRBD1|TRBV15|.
CATSRGTGMGNQPQHF
TGTGCCACCAGCAGAGGGACAGGGATGGGCAATCAGCCCCAGCATTTT
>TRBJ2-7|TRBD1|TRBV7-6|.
CASSLTQGAYEQYF
TGTGCCAGCAGCTTGACACAGGGGGCTTACGAGCAGTACTTC
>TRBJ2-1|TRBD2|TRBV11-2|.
CASSLVAGGLYNEQFF
TGTGCCAGCAGCTTAGTCGCGGGGGGGTTGTACAATGAGCAGTTCTTC
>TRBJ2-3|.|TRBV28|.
CASSLSKTEPDTQYF
TGTGCCAGCAGTTTATCCAAAACCGAACCAGATACGCAGTATTTT
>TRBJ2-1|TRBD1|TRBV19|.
CASSAMGQYNEQFF
TGTGCCAGTAGTGCGATGGGACAGTACAATGAGCAGTTCTTC
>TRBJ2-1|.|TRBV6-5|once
CASSYLKGLSEQFF
TGTGCCAGCAGTTATCTTAAAGGGCTTAGTGAGCAGTTCTTC
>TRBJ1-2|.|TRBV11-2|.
CASSSQGSYGYTF
TGTGCCAGCAGCTCACAGGGTTCCTATGGCTACACCTTC
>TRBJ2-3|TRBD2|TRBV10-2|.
CASSEGLVHDTDTQYF
TGCGCCAGCAGTGAGGGACTAGTACATGACACAGATACGCAGTATTTT
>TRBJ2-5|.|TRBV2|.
CASTAAQETQYF
TGTGCCAGCACGGCAGCCCAAGAGACCCAGTACTTC
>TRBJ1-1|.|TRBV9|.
CASSVGHRAVNTEAFF
TGTGCCAGCAGCGTAGGTCACAGGGCGGTAAACACTGAAGCTTTCTTT
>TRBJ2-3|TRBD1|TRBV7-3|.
CASSEGGPQYF
TGTGCCAGCAGCGAAGGGGGCCCGCAGTATTTT
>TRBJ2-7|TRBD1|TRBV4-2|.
CASRPGQGAYEQYF
TGTGCCAGCAGACCGGGACAGGGGGCCTACGAGCAGTACTTC
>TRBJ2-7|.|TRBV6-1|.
CASSEAGDAYEQYF
TGTGCCAGCAGTGAAGCAGGGGACGCCTACGAGCAGTACTTC
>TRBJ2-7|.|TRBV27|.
CATTEHPSYEQYF
TGTGCCACCACAGAACATCCTTCCTACGAGCAGTACTTC
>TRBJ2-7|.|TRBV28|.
CASSYRNYEQYF
TGTGCCAGCAGTTATAGAAACTACGAGCAGTACTTC
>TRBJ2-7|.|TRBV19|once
CASSIRGGLLTYEQYF
TGTGCCAGTAGTATAAGAGGGGGACTCCTTACCTACGAGCAGTACTTC
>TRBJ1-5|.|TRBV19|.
CASGRYSNQPQHF
TGTGCCAGCGGACGGTATAGCAATCAGCCCCAGCATTTT
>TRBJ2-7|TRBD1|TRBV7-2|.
CASSVGTGGYEQYF
TGTGCCAGCAGCGTGGGGACAGGGGGCTACGAGCAGTACTTC
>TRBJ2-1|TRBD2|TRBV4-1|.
CASSPGTSGSDEQFF
TGCGCCAGCAGCCCCGGGACTAGCGGGAGCGATGAGCAGTTCTTC
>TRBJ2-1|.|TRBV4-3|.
CASSHGRLSYNEQFF
TGCGCCAGCAGCCACGGACGCCTCTCCTACAATGAGCAGTTCTTC
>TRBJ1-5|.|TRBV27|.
CASSLGVNQPQHF
TGTGCCAGCAGTTTAGGGGTGAATCAGCCCCAGCATTTT
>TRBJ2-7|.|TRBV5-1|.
CASSPGHEQYF
TGCGCCAGCAGCCCCGGACACGAGCAGTACTTC
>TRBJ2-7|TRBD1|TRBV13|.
CASSPSGQGAYEQYF
TGTGCCAGCAGCCCCTCGGGACAGGGGGCTTACGAGCAGTACTTC
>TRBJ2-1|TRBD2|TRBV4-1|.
CASSQDQLAGPNEQFF
TGCGCCAGCAGCCAAGATCAACTAGCGGGCCCAAATGAGCAGTTCTTC
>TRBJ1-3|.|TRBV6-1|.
CASSQAAGNTIYF
TGTGCCAGCAGTCAAGCGGCTGGAAACACCATATATTTT
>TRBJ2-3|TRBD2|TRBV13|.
CASSPTLAEETDTQYF
TGTGCCAGCAGCCCTACCCTAGCGGAGGAAACAGATACGCAGTATTTT
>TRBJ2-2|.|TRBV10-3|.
CAISDSEYNTGELFF
TGTGCCATCAGTGACTCGGAATACAACACCGGGGAGCTGTTTTTT
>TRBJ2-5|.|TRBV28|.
CASSIRPGVAETQYF
TGTGCCAGCAGCATACGCCCCGGAGTGGCTGAGACCCAGTACTTC
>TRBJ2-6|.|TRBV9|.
CASTLGLSGANVLTF
TGTGCCAGCACCCTGGGGCTCTCTGGGGCCAACGTCCTGACTTTC
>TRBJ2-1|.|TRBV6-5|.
CASSYSRQPYNEQFF
TGTGCCAGCAGTTACTCGAGACAGCCCTACAATGAGCAGTTCTTC
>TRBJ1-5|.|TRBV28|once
CASSALFPAGRVQPQHF
TGTGCCAGCAGCGCCCTTTTTCCAGCGGGAAGGGTTCAGCCCCAGCATTTT
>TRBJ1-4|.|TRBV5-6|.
CASSLIGGGEKLFF
TGTGCCAGCAGCTTGATCGGGGGTGGCGAAAAACTGTTTTTT